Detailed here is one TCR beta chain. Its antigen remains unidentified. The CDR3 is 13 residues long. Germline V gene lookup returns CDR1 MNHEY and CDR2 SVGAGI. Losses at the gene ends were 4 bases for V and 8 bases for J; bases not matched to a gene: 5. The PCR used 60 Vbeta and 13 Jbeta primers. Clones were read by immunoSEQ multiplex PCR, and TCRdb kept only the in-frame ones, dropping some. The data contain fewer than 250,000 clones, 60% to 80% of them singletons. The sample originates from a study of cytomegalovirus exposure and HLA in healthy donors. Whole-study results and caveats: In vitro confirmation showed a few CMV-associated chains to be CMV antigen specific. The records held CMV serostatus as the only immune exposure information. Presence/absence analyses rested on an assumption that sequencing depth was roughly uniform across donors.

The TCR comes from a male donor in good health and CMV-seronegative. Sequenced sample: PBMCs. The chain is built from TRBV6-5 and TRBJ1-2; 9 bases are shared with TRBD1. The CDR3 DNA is TGTGCCAGCAGTTGGGGACAGGGCTGGGGCTACACCTTC. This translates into CASSWGQGWGYTF.